Each of the 3 T cell receptor beta chains below was sequenced from the same sample in a study of blood T cell repertoires in COVID-19. This table comes from immunoSEQ multiplex PCR, and its TCRdb copy is limited to in-frame clones, with some not included. This sample carries 230,000 or so clones, about four fifths of them seen once, and the ten largest clones take 6.5% to 9.5%. The material sequenced was peripheral blood. The receptors shown here come from a woman over 75 with COVID-19, enrolled during active disease.

The rearrangement uses TRBV11-3 and TRBJ2-6; D ambiguous. The V and J ends lost 0 bases and 0 bases respectively, with 3 bases between them. CDR1 and CDR2 from the germline V gene are SGHNT and YENEEA. The CDR3 spans 15 residues. DNA for the CDR3: TGTGCCAGCAGCTTAGACAGCTCTGGGGCCAACGTCCTGACTTTC. This gives the protein CASSLDSSGANVLTF.

The chain combines TRBV28 with TRBJ1-2, with a tentative D call TRBD1 (5 bases). Germline CDR1 is MDHEN and CDR2 is SYDVKM. The CDR3 loop spans 15 amino acids. V lost 6 bases to trimming and J lost 5 bases, with 19 bases between them. CDR3 in amino acids: CASSPGGGTGYGYTF. The CDR3 region has the DNA TGTGCCAGCAGCCCCGGGGGGGGGACGGGGTATGGCTACACCTTC.

The V gene is TRBV5-1, the J gene TRBJ1-1; D is perhaps TRBD1 (6 bases). The CDR3 length is 14 residues. Germline CDR1 SGHRS, CDR2 YFSETQ. Trimming pared 0 bases from V and 8 bases from J, leaving 14 bases between. For the CDR3, the DNA is TGCGCCAGCAGCTTGGGCGGACAGATACACGAAGCTTTCTTT. It codes for CASSLGGQIHEAFF.